This TCR beta chain emerged from a study of blood T cells in healthy people across ages. Looking at the study overall: Template switching recovered approximately one barcoded beta molecule for every two T cells. Study outcomes and limitations: Higher diversity and more naive CD4+ cells were features of long-lived donors, compared to aged donors. PBMC samples, being unsorted, prevented any conclusive comparison of naive and antigen-experienced cells.

About this clonotype itself: What it recognizes is unknown.

The CDR3 sequence is 16 residues long. CDR1 is MNHEY, CDR2 SMNVEV, per germline (reference sequence). J gave up 11 bases and V 3 bases, and 14 bases lay outside the gene matches. Primers used in a second PCR of about 6 to 11 cycles were a sample-barcoded 5' primer and a J-beta primer mix. TCRdb recomputed calls from the 5' RACE reads with MiXCR, one row per CDR3 protein. This sample has roughly 800,000 distinct CDR3 sequences; over 45% occur once, and the top ten carry approximately 20%. The chain links TRBV27 to TRBJ2-1, with TRBD2 matching 9 bases. This TCR was recovered from a man aged 25 to 40 in good health. Material for sequencing was blood. Written as DNA, the CDR3 is TGTGCCAGCAGTTTTCCCATCGCGGGAGGGCCGCCAAAGCAGTTCTTC. Translating it yields CASSFPIAGGPPKQFF.